One sample yielded the 28 T cell receptor beta chains listed below, sequenced in a study of T cell responses to AZD1222 COVID-19 vaccine. Data came from immunoSEQ multiplex PCR; TCRdb stores just in-frame clones and leaves some out. The table records 80,000 or so clones, 87% of them present only once. Here the sequenced sample was peripheral blood, taken on day 0 of AZD1222 vaccination. The receptor source for this set is an adult in good health.

The gene calls are TRBV7-8 and TRBJ2-7; 9 nucleotides agree with TRBD1. The germline V gene encodes CDR1 SGHVS and CDR2 FQNEAQ. The CDR3 is made up of 18 amino acids. Trimming at V came to 1 base and at J to 2 bases, leaving 12 bases not matched to a gene. CDR3 DNA sequence: TGTGCCAGCAGCTTAGGTGGATATAGGACAGGGGCCCCCTACGAGCAGTACTTC. Its protein product is CASSLGGYRTGAPYEQYF.

On this clone itself: One end of the junction is discordant with germline, which a read error may explain. The chain has TRBV7-7 and TRBJ2-5, with D possibly matching TRBD2 (5 bases). Germline CDR1 is SSHAT and CDR2 is FNYEAQ (reference sequence). The CDR3 totals 16 residues. CDR3 in DNA: TGTGCTAGCAGCCCGCCGGGGTCTGGTTTTGTGGAGACCCAGTACTTC. This codes for CASSPPGSGFVETQYF. The variable domain in full, with the rest retrieved from reference TRBV7-7 and TRBJ2-5, is GAGVSQSPRYKVTKRGQDVTLRCDPISSHATLYWYQQALGQGPEFLTYFNYEAQPDKSGLPSDRFSAERPEGSISTLTIQRTEQRDSAMYRCASSPPGSGFVETQYFGPGTRLLVL.

CDR3 residues: CASSPGQGVGGYTF. CDR3 nucleotide sequence: TGTGCCAGCTCACCAGGACAGGGAGTGGGTGGCTACACCTTC. The V gene is TRBV18, the J gene TRBJ1-2; 8 bases are shared with TRBD1. Germline V CDR1 and CDR2: KGHSH, LQKENI. The ends lost 2 bases at V and 7 bases at J; junction bases unmatched: 6. This CDR3 region has 14 residues.

The V and J genes are TRBV19 and TRBJ1-1; 8 bases are a match to TRBD1. V lost 6 bases, J lost 5 bases, and 11 bases stayed unmatched. This CDR3 has 15 amino acids. Germline V gene sequence: CDR1 LNHDA, CDR2 SQIVND (reference sequence). The CDR3 protein is CASSPGGGRRTEAFF. CDR3 in DNA: TGTGCCAGTAGCCCAGGGGGCGGCCGGAGGACTGAAGCTTTCTTT.

The chain employs TRBV5-4 and TRBJ1-3, with 8 bases fitting TRBD1. Per the germline V gene, CDR1 is SGHNT and CDR2 is YYREEE (reference sequence). The CDR3 runs to 16 residues. The ends lost 0 bases at V and 0 bases at J; junction bases unmatched: 2. The CDR3 sequence is CASSLGQGSSGNTIYF. CDR3 DNA sequence: TGTGCCAGCAGCTTGGGACAGGGGAGCTCTGGAAACACCATATATTTT.

The chain couples TRBV19 to TRBJ1-3; no clear D gene. Germline-derived CDR1 and CDR2 are LNHDA and SQIVND (reference sequence). The length of the CDR3 is 15 residues. Deletions cut 5 bases from V and 2 bases from J, with 13 bases between. This chain's CDR3 is CASSRYTITGNTIYF. CDR3 in DNA: TGTGCCAGTAGTCGTTACACAATAACTGGAAACACCATATATTTT. Together with reference TRBV19 and TRBJ1-3, the CDR3 gives the full variable domain: DGGITQSPKYLFRKEGQNVTLSCEQNLNHDAMYWYRQDPGQGLRLIYYSQIVNDFQKGDIAEGYSVSREKKESFPLTVTSAQKNPTAFYLCASSRYTITGNTIYFGEGSWLTVV.

The V and J genes are TRBV9 and TRBJ1-1; possible D gene TRBD1, 5 bases. The CDR3 has 17 residues. The ends were cut back, 0 bases at V and 1 base at J, with 16 bases in the middle. Germline loops: CDR1 SGDLS, CDR2 YYNGEE. CDR3 in DNA: TGTGCCAGCAGCGTAGTTGGGTTGGGGGGTAGGAACACTGAAGCTTTCTTT. Translation: CASSVVGLGGRNTEAFF.

The chain has TRBV7-2 and TRBJ2-1; 14 bases are a match to TRBD2. This CDR3 has 16 residues. The V segment lost 1 base and the J segment 9 bases; nucleotides outside the gene matches: 5. CDR1 and CDR2 (germline): SGHTA, FQGNSA. The CDR3 nucleotides read TGTGCCAGCAGCTTAGAGGGGACTAGCGGGAGAGGTGAGCAGTTCTTC. Its translation: CASSLEGTSGRGEQFF.

This clone has only a few counts. This sequence joins TRBV7-9 and TRBJ1-1, with D possibly being TRBD1 (5 bases). The CDR3 sequence is 12 residues long. Trimming stripped 5 bases from V and 6 bases from J, with 10 bases between. Per the germline V gene, CDR1 is SEHNR and CDR2 is FQNEAQ (reference sequence). The CDR3 loop is CASSPTGAEAFF. CDR3 DNA sequence: TGTGCCAGCAGCCCTACGGGGGCTGAAGCTTTCTTT.

CDR3 protein: CASSLGTIDNSPLHF. The CDR3 DNA reads as TGTGCCAGCAGCTTAGGGACAATAGATAATTCACCCCTCCACTTT. The chain uses TRBV11-2 and TRBJ1-6; TRBD1 might be the D (5 bases). The CDR3 totals 15 residues. Germline assignment: CDR1 SGHAT and CDR2 FQNNGV. V lost 1 base to trimming and J lost 5 bases, with 9 bases between them. Full variable domain (rest looked up from reference TRBV11-2 and TRBJ1-6): EAGVAQSPRYKIIEKRQSVAFWCNPISGHATLYWYQQILGQGPKLLIQFQNNGVVDDSQLPKDRFSAERLKGVDSTLKIQPAKLEDSAVYLCASSLGTIDNSPLHFGNGTRLTVT.

The chain links TRBV7-6 to TRBJ2-7, with D perhaps TRBD1 (8 bases). This CDR3 region has 14 residues. Per the germline V gene, CDR1 is SGHVS and CDR2 is FNYEAQ. V was shortened by 3 bases and J by 6 bases, with 15 bases between the two germline ends. The CDR3 sequence is CASSFVTGGGEQYF. The CDR3 nucleotides read TGTGCCAGCAGCTTCGTCACAGGGGGGGGCGAGCAGTACTTC.

The genes are TRBV7-9 and TRBJ1-1; the D is unclear. This CDR3 region has 15 residues. Trimming left V 1 base short and J 1 base short, with 10 bases between. Germline CDR1 is SEHNR and CDR2 is FQNEAQ (reference sequence). The DNA of the CDR3 is TGTGCCAGCAGCTTAGGAACGGCCAGGAACACTGAAGCTTTCTTT. Encoded protein: CASSLGTARNTEAFF.

The J gene is TRBJ1-4, the V gene TRBV19, with 7 nucleotides matching TRBD1. After removal of 4 bases from V and 5 bases from J, the junction contained 4 bases not matched to a gene. This CDR3 comprises 14 residues. Germline lookup yields CDR1 LNHDA and CDR2 SQIVND (reference sequence). The chain's CDR3 is CASSRSQGNEKLFF. The CDR3 DNA reads as TGTGCCAGTAGTAGGTCACAGGGGAATGAAAAACTGTTTTTT.

This rearrangement joins TRBV7-9 to TRBJ1-4, with D uncertain. This CDR3 contains 16 residues. V was pared by 0 bases and J by 10 bases, with 18 bases between. The germline CDR1 and CDR2 sequences are SEHNR and FQNEAQ (reference sequence). This CDR3 reads CASSLAEDPSRGKLFF. Here the CDR3 DNA reads TGTGCCAGCAGCTTAGCCGAGGATCCCAGTCGGGGAAAACTGTTTTTT.

This chain joins TRBV9 and TRBJ2-1; a weak D match, TRBD1 (5 bases). V lost 0 bases and J lost 9, with 10 bases in between. Germline V CDR1 and CDR2: SGDLS, YYNGEE. The CDR3 is made up of 13 amino acids. CDR3 loop: CASSVATRGEQFF. In DNA form, the CDR3 reads TGTGCCAGCAGCGTAGCTACAAGGGGTGAGCAGTTCTTC.

The chain couples TRBV13 to TRBJ2-7, with TRBD1 identical over 10 bases. The CDR3 has 15 amino acids. Per the germline V gene, CDR1 is PRHDT and CDR2 is FYEKMQ (reference sequence). The trim removed 4 bases at V and 3 bases at J, leaving 6 bases unmatched. The CDR3 DNA is TGTGCCAGCAGCTCTACTGGACAGGGGGTCTACGAGCAGTACTTC. Translated, it gives CASSSTGQGVYEQYF.

The chain is built from TRBV7-8 and TRBJ2-1; D is undetermined. Germline loops: CDR1 SGHVS, CDR2 FQNEAQ. The CDR3 consists of 13 residues. The V gene lost 0 bases and the J gene lost 5 bases, with 5 bases spanning the gap. CDR3 region: CASSLAPHNEQFF. The CDR3 coding sequence is TGTGCCAGCAGCTTAGCTCCCCACAATGAGCAGTTCTTC.

Only one count was recorded for this clone. The genes are TRBV6-6 and TRBJ1-6, with a possible D match to TRBD1 (6 bases). Germline CDR1 is MNHNY and CDR2 is SVGAGI (reference sequence). V gave up 4 bases and J gave up 8 bases, with 12 bases separating them. This CDR3 is 14 amino acids long. CDR3 bases: TGTGCCAGCAGTTCTCAGGGGCCGGATTCACCCCTCCACTTT. This gives the protein CASSSQGPDSPLHF.

The chain combines TRBV5-1 with TRBJ2-1; no firm D call. CDR3 length: 14 amino acids. Germline V gene data show CDR1 as SGHRS and CDR2 as YFSETQ. V lost 2 bases and J 0 bases, leaving 6 bases between the germline ends. The CDR3 DNA follows: TGCGCCAGCAGCTTCGGTAGCTCCTACAATGAGCAGTTCTTC. Amino acids: CASSFGSSYNEQFF.

The chain is built from TRBV7-6 and TRBJ2-1, with TRBD2 identical over 7 bases. J gave up 3 bases and V 4 bases, and 9 bases lay outside the gene matches. The CDR3 spans 16 residues. Looked up from germline, CDR1 is SGHVS and CDR2 is FNYEAQ. CDR3 amino acids: CASSSLGGGLYNEQFF. For the CDR3, the DNA is TGTGCCAGCAGCTCCCTGGGGGGAGGGCTCTACAATGAGCAGTTCTTC.

This sequence joins TRBV6-2 or TRBV6-3 and TRBJ2-1; TRBD2 might be the D (6 bases). The germline V and J ends were trimmed by 4 bases and 1 base, with 14 bases remaining between them. Germline V gene lookup returns CDR1 MNHEY and CDR2 SVGEGT. This CDR3 spans 16 amino acids. Here the CDR3 DNA reads TGTGCCAGCAGTTCTCCCGAGGGAGGATCCTACAATGAGCAGTTCTTC. Protein: CASSSPEGGSYNEQFF.

The genes are TRBV30 and TRBJ1-4; D unclear. Germline V gene data show CDR1 as GTSNPN and CDR2 as SVGIG (reference sequence). Trimming removed 0 bases at V and 7 bases at J, with 12 bases between. The CDR3 spans 14 residues. The DNA of the CDR3 is TGTGCCTGGAGTGTCGGTCTAGGCCGTGAAAAACTGTTTTTT. Translation gives CAWSVGLGREKLFF.

This CDR3 reads CASSADRVQPQHF. In DNA, the CDR3 is TGTGCCAGCAGCGCTGACAGGGTTCAGCCCCAGCATTTT. The V call is TRBV7-9, the J call TRBJ1-5, with 7 bases aligning to TRBD1. The V and J ends lost 5 bases and 6 bases, in that order; junction bases with no gene match: 4. This CDR3 has 13 amino acids. Germline CDR1 SEHNR, CDR2 FQNEAQ (reference sequence).

This chain connects TRBV19 to TRBJ1-5, with 7 bases aligning to TRBD1. Germline V CDR1 and CDR2: LNHDA, SQIVND (reference sequence). This CDR3 contains 18 residues. The V gene end was trimmed by 2 bases and the J gene end by 2 bases; junction bases not matched to a gene: 12. The CDR3 DNA reads TGTGCCAGTAGTATAAAACCCACCGGGACAGCGGGCAATCAGCCCCAGCATTTT. Translated: CASSIKPTGTAGNQPQHF.

This sequence joins TRBV7-9 and TRBJ1-1, with TRBD1 as a possible D gene (5 bases). Germline CDR1 reads SEHNR; CDR2 reads FQNEAQ (reference sequence). The CDR3 length is 14 residues. V was pared by 5 bases and J by 0 bases, with 10 bases between. The CDR3 spells CASSPGTVNTEAFF. CDR3 in DNA: TGTGCCAGCAGCCCCGGGACGGTGAACACTGAAGCTTTCTTT.

The chain uses TRBV14 and TRBJ1-1; TRBD1 aligns across 9 bases. Losses at the gene ends were 7 bases for V and 4 bases for J; bases not matched to a gene: 4. CDR3 length: 13 amino acids. Looked up from germline, CDR1 is SGHDN and CDR2 is FVKESK. The CDR3 sequence: CASKGTGFTEAFF. CDR3 DNA sequence: TGTGCCAGCAAGGGGACAGGGTTCACTGAAGCTTTCTTT.

The genes are TRBV11-2 and TRBJ2-4; D might be TRBD1 (5 bases). The V end lost 1 base, the J end lost 6 bases, and 7 bases lay between the germline ends. This CDR3 is built from 13 residues. In germline, CDR1 is SGHAT, CDR2 FQNNGV. CDR3 residues: CASSLVQGNIQYF. The CDR3 region has the DNA TGTGCCAGCAGCTTAGTCCAGGGAAACATTCAGTACTTC.

The chain links TRBV4-3 to TRBJ1-2, with TRBD1 as a possible D gene (5 bases). V was clipped by 0 bases and J by 5 bases, with 19 bases between them. Germline CDR1 is LGHNA and CDR2 is YSLEER. The CDR3 has 17 residues. The CDR3 DNA sequence: TGCGCCAGCAGCCAAGAACCAGCAACAGTAGGGGAATATGGCTACACCTTC. Translation: CASSQEPATVGEYGYTF.